The clone carrying this T cell receptor (beta chain) was counted a few times. As yet, its antigen is unknown. The sample belongs to a study of cytomegalovirus exposure and HLA in healthy donors. Study results and caveats: More than 150 TCR beta chains were listed as cytomegalovirus-associated. Whilst most TCR sequences proved rare, a subset of public TCRs occurred across many donors. Cytomegalovirus status was reportedly diagnosed by the classifier with high sensitivity and specificity. In vitro work confirmed that a few CMV-associated chains recognize CMV antigens.

The data were produced by immunoSEQ multiplex PCR, yet TCRdb's version contains in-frame clones alone and is incomplete. The table lists 100,000 to 150,000 clones, under 90% of them singletons. Input material: PBMCs. The origin of this receptor is a man aged 30 to 45 in good health and CMV-seronegative.

CDR3 sequence reads: CASSLGDRGNSPLHF. Here the CDR3 DNA reads TGTGCCAGCAGCTTAGGGGACAGGGGAAATTCACCCCTCCACTTT. The chain uses TRBV7-8 and TRBJ1-6, with TRBD1 matching over 10 bases. CDR1 is SGHVS, CDR2 FQNEAQ, per germline. With V trimmed by 1 base and J by 7 bases, 1 base remained unmatched. The CDR3 has 15 residues.